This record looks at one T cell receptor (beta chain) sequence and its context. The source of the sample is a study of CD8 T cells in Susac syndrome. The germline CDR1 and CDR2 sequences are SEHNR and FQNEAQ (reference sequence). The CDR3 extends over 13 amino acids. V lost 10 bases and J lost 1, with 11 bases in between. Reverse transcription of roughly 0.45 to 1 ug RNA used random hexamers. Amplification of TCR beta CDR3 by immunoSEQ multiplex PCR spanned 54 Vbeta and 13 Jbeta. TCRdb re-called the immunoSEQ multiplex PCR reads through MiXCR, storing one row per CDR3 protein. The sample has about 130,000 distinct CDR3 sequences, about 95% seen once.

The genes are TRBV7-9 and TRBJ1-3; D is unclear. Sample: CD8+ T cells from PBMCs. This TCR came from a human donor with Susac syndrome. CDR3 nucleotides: TGTGCCAACGCTAGGCCGTCTGGAAACACCATATATTTT. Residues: CANARPSGNTIYF.